This paragraph covers one T cell receptor beta chain sequence. Its antigen is not identified. This sample was taken from a study of cytomegalovirus exposure and HLA in healthy donors. Study findings and constraints: Cytomegalovirus association was listed for about 170 TCR beta chains.

Germline-derived CDR1 and CDR2 are MNHEY and SMNVEV (reference sequence). Trimming removed 7 bases from V and 8 bases from J; junction bases left unmatched: 22. This CDR3 spans 18 amino acids. The donors were part of the approximately 130-subject validation cohort, which stood apart from the approximately 670-subject first cohort. This table comes from immunoSEQ multiplex PCR, and its TCRdb copy is limited to in-frame clones, with some not included. Found here are hundreds of thousands of clones, less than 85% of them singletons; the top ten hold roughly 5.7%. Sequences were obtained from PBMCs. The chain has TRBV27 and TRBJ1-4; 7 nucleotides match TRBD1. This receptor was identified in a woman between 18 and 30 years old in good health and CMV-seronegative. CDR3 region: CASTHRSLGGSFGEKLFF. CDR3 DNA sequence: TGTGCCAGCACCCACCGTAGCCTAGGGGGCAGCTTCGGGGAAAAACTGTTTTTT.